Presented here are 2 T cell receptor beta chains from one specimen sequenced in a study of glioma-infiltrating T cells. Using RNA template, CDR3s of TCR alpha and beta were amplified with iRepertoire arm-PCR. TCRdb redid the calling of the multiplex PCR reads with MiXCR, one entry per CDR3 protein. In the table there are approximately 110,000 distinct CDR3 sequences, less than 30% of which are singletons. The specimen sequenced was glioma tissue, nonneoplastic brain tissue, or PBMCs (not recorded which). These receptors were taken from a human donor with low-grade glioma or glioblastoma, undergoing nonglioma brain surgery, or in good health (not recorded which).

This clonotype was found many times. The chain recombines TRBV7-2 with TRBJ2-1, with D perhaps matching TRBD1 or TRBD2 (6 bases each). Germline CDR1 SGHTA, CDR2 FQGNSA. This CDR3 is built from 16 residues. With 5 bases removed from V and 0 bases from J, the gap between germline ends came to 14 bases. CDR3 loop: CASSPRGLRSYNEQFF. The CDR3 DNA is TGTGCCAGCAGCCCCCGGGGGCTACGCTCCTACAATGAGCAGTTCTTC.

This clonotype was seen only a few times. A clone one base away is much larger, so this may be a read error. Written as DNA, the CDR3 is TGTGCCAGCTCACCCGGGACAGGGAGTATGAGAACTGAAGCTTTCTTT. It encodes CASSPGTGSMRTEAFF. J is TRBJ1-1 and V is TRBV18; 9 bases line up with TRBD1. The CDR3 totals 16 residues. The ends lost 3 bases at V and 5 bases at J; junction bases unmatched: 10. Germline V CDR1 and CDR2: KGHSH, LQKENI.